Listed below are T cell receptor beta chains from one sample, sequenced in a study of T-cell reconstitution after alpha-beta-depleted transplantation in children. TCRdb re-derived calls from the PCR reads in MiXCR, one entry per CDR3 protein. The sample shows 190,000 or so distinct CDR3 sequences, more than 6.5% of them seen only once. The specimen was PBMCs from the stem cell graft donor, collected from the stem cell graft. These receptors originate from a human donor who donated a stem cell graft to a child with Wiskott-Aldrich syndrome. CDR3s include the opening cysteine and the closing phenylalanine or tryptophan. The D gene is left open where the match is weak. Only some rows state a clone size, as once, few, many or a class for expanded clones.

size	J	V	D	CDR3	DNA
many	TRBJ2-7	TRBV12-3/TRBV12-4	TRBD2	CASSPTGLATYEQYF	TGTGCCAGCAGTCCTACAGGACTAGCCACCTACGAGCAGTACTTC
NA	TRBJ2-1	TRBV20-1	NA	CSASQPNEQFF	TGCAGTGCTTCCCAGCCCAATGAGCAGTTCTTC
many	TRBJ2-1	TRBV20-1	NA	CSARDRTGKGEQFF	TGCAGTGCTAGAGATAGGACTGGAAAGGGTGAGCAGTTCTTC
many	TRBJ1-5	TRBV25-1	NA	CASSELGNSNQPQHF	TGTGCCAGCAGTGAATTAGGGAATAGCAATCAGCCCCAGCATTTT
many	TRBJ1-2	TRBV12-3/TRBV12-4	NA	CASSLRLDSPITGYTF	TGTGCCAGCAGTTTAAGGCTCGACAGCCCTATAACCGGCTACACCTTC
NA	TRBJ1-1	TRBV6-5	TRBD1	CASNPQGRNTEAFF	TGTGCCAGCAACCCACAGGGGCGGAACACTGAAGCTTTCTTT
many	TRBJ2-1	TRBV20-1	TRBD1	CSARDRTGISNEQFF	TGCAGTGCAAGAGACAGGACAGGGATCTCCAATGAGCAGTTCTTC
NA	TRBJ1-2	TRBV7-8	NA	CASSDTRGLGGYTF	TGTGCCAGCAGCGACACCAGGGGCCTCGGCGGCTACACCTTC
NA	TRBJ2-5	TRBV11-3	NA	CASSHKQRETQYF	TGTGCCAGCAGCCACAAACAGCGGGAGACCCAGTACTTC
many	TRBJ1-5	TRBV24-1	TRBD1	CATQMTGDPGNQPQHF	TGTGCCACCCAAATGACAGGGGACCCAGGGAATCAGCCCCAGCATTTT
many	TRBJ2-2	TRBV6-5	NA	CASSLKGASNTGELFF	TGTGCCAGCAGCCTTAAAGGAGCGAGTAACACCGGGGAGCTGTTTTTT
many	TRBJ2-4	TRBV6-5	TRBD2	CASTTRRGEDIQYF	TGTGCCAGCACCACTAGGCGGGGGGAGGACATTCAGTACTTC
many	TRBJ1-5	TRBV12-3/TRBV12-4	TRBD1	CASRSTGDPNQPQHF	TGTGCCAGCAGATCGACAGGGGATCCCAATCAGCCCCAGCATTTT
many	TRBJ1-1	TRBV29-1	NA	CSVDPTGNTEAFF	TGCAGCGTTGACCCTACAGGGAACACTGAAGCTTTCTTT
many	TRBJ1-2	TRBV6-6	NA	CASSPRADSYTF	TGTGCCAGCAGTCCCCGTGCCGATAGCTACACCTTC
NA	TRBJ1-4	TRBV2	NA	CASSEEYSNEKLFF	TGTGCCAGCAGTGAAGAGTACAGTAATGAAAAACTGTTTTTT
NA	TRBJ2-1	TRBV24-1	NA	CATSDLRDEQFF	TGTGCCACCAGTGATTTGAGAGATGAGCAGTTCTTC
many	TRBJ2-5	TRBV20-1	NA	CSAVGTPQETQYF	TGCAGTGCTGTCGGGACTCCCCAAGAGACCCAGTACTTC
few	TRBJ2-3	TRBV15	TRBD2	CATSSKREITDTQYF	TGTGCCACCAGCAGCAAGCGGGAGATCACAGATACGCAGTATTTT
many	TRBJ1-1	TRBV20-1	NA	CSAPLREAGTEAFF	TGCAGTGCCCCCCTTAGGGAGGCCGGCACTGAAGCTTTCTTT
many	TRBJ2-3	TRBV5-1	TRBD1	CASSLSQGPDTQYF	TGCGCCAGCAGCTTGTCACAGGGGCCAGATACGCAGTATTTT
many	TRBJ2-7	TRBV7-9	NA	CASSGLSYEQYF	TGTGCCAGCAGCGGCCTCTCCTACGAGCAGTACTTC
many	TRBJ1-6	TRBV10-3	NA	CAIKGSRQIYSPLHF	TGTGCCATCAAGGGGTCACGACAGATTTATTCACCCCTCCACTTT
NA	TRBJ2-3	TRBV5-1	NA	CASSLGPAASADTQYF	TGCGCCAGCAGCTTGGGTCCGGCCGCGAGTGCAGATACGCAGTATTTT
NA	TRBJ1-5	TRBV28	NA	CASSFGRATQHF	TGTGCCAGCAGTTTCGGGCGGGCCACCCAGCATTTT
many	TRBJ1-1	TRBV5-1	TRBD1	CASSLGDRRNTEAFF	TGCGCCAGCAGCTTGGGGGACAGACGGAACACTGAAGCTTTCTTT
many	TRBJ2-7	TRBV25-1	NA	CASSEPRVWGYEQYF	TGTGCCAGCAGTGAACCCAGGGTTTGGGGCTACGAGCAGTACTTC
NA	TRBJ2-2	TRBV20-1	NA	CSARDRGGELFF	TGCAGTGCTAGAGACCGAGGCGGGGAGCTGTTTTTT
many	TRBJ1-1	TRBV4-3	NA	CASSPKVVGANTEAFF	TGCGCCAGCAGCCCGAAGGTAGTAGGGGCGAACACTGAAGCTTTCTTT
NA	TRBJ2-3	TRBV30	NA	CAWSVGVDTQYF	TGTGCCTGGAGTGTAGGGGTAGATACGCAGTATTTT
many	TRBJ2-3	TRBV5-1	TRBD2	CASSSLAGLVDTQYF	TGCGCCAGCAGCTCACTAGCGGGATTGGTAGATACGCAGTATTTT
NA	TRBJ2-7	TRBV4-2	NA	CASSVGPGSYEQYF	TGTGCCAGCAGCGTGGGCCCCGGCTCCTACGAGCAGTACTTC
NA	TRBJ2-2	TRBV18	TRBD1	CASSVGTANTGELFF	TGTGCCAGCTCGGTCGGGACAGCGAACACCGGGGAGCTGTTTTTT
many	TRBJ2-1	TRBV9	TRBD2	CASSVSGRLSDEQFF	TGTGCCAGCAGCGTTAGCGGGAGGTTGAGCGATGAGCAGTTCTTC
NA	TRBJ1-5	TRBV20-1	NA	CSARVKGLLNQPQHF	TGCAGTGCTAGAGTTAAGGGGCTTTTAAATCAGCCCCAGCATTTT
many	TRBJ2-4	TRBV7-9	TRBD2	CASSSLAGLNPYF	TGTGCCAGCAGCTCACTAGCGGGATTGAATCCGTACTTC
NA	TRBJ1-5	TRBV10-2	NA	CASSLGSGNQPQHF	TGCGCCAGCAGCCTCGGAAGCGGCAATCAGCCCCAGCATTTT
many	TRBJ2-1	TRBV27	TRBD2	CASSLRLAEYNEQFF	TGTGCCAGCAGTTTACGACTAGCGGAATACAATGAGCAGTTCTTC
many	TRBJ2-4	TRBV12-3/TRBV12-4	TRBD2	CASSPGTSGTTKNIQYF	TGTGCCAGCAGTCCTGGGACTAGCGGGACGACCAAAAACATTCAGTACTTC
many	TRBJ2-3	TRBV29-1	TRBD2	CSVDLAATDTQYF	TGCAGCGTCGACCTAGCGGCCACAGATACGCAGTATTTT
many	TRBJ2-7	TRBV20-1	TRBD1	CSARGTGSYEQYF	TGCAGTGCTAGGGGGACAGGCTCCTACGAGCAGTACTTC
many	TRBJ2-1	TRBV6-5	TRBD2	CASVDPSGGAGNEQFF	TGTGCCAGCGTAGACCCATCCGGGGGGGCTGGGAATGAGCAGTTCTTC
many	TRBJ1-6	TRBV12-3/TRBV12-4	TRBD1	CASSLGRDRSSYNSPLHF	TGTGCCAGCAGTTTAGGCAGGGACAGGAGCTCCTATAATTCACCCCTCCACTTT
many	TRBJ2-1	TRBV10-3	NA	CAISEKPSYNEQFF	TGTGCCATCAGTGAAAAACCCTCCTACAATGAGCAGTTCTTC
many	TRBJ1-1	TRBV12-3/TRBV12-4	NA	CASSLRTVNTEAFF	TGTGCCAGCAGTTTACGTACCGTAAACACTGAAGCTTTCTTT
NA	TRBJ2-3	TRBV5-1	NA	CASSSSGVLADTQYF	TGCGCCAGCAGCAGCTCAGGGGTTCTCGCAGATACGCAGTATTTT
many	TRBJ2-1	TRBV27	TRBD2	CASSRLAGGKYNEQFF	TGTGCCAGCAGCAGACTAGCGGGGGGGAAGTACAATGAGCAGTTCTTC
many	TRBJ1-1	TRBV7-9	NA	CASTLTGDTEAFF	TGTGCCAGCACCCTCACTGGCGACACTGAAGCTTTCTTT
many	TRBJ2-5	TRBV29-1	NA	CSVMVGETQYF	TGCAGCGTGATGGTTGGGGAGACCCAGTACTTC
NA	TRBJ2-1	TRBV6-2/TRBV6-3	TRBD2	CAITSGNHEQFF	TGTGCCATCACGAGCGGGAACCATGAGCAGTTCTTC